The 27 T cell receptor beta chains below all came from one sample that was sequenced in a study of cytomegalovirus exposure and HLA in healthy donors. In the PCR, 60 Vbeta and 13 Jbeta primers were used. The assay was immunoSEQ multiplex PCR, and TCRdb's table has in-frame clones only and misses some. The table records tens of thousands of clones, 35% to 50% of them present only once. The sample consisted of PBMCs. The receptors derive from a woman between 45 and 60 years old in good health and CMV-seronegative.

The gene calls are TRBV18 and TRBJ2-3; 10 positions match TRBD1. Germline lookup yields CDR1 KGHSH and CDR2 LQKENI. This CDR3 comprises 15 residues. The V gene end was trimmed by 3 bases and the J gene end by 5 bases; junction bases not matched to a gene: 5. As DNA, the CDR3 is TGTGCCAGCTCACCCGGGACAGGGGCCGGAGATACGCAGTATTTT. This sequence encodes CASSPGTGAGDTQYF.

The CDR3 nucleotides read TGTGCCAGCAGTTTATCAGGGACTCTTAAAGAGACCCAGTACTTC. This encodes CASSLSGTLKETQYF. J is TRBJ2-5 and V is TRBV28; the D gene is possibly TRBD2 (6 bases). CDR1 is MDHEN, CDR2 SYDVKM, per germline. V dropped 1 base and J dropped 3 bases, with 12 bases sitting between them. The CDR3 totals 15 residues.

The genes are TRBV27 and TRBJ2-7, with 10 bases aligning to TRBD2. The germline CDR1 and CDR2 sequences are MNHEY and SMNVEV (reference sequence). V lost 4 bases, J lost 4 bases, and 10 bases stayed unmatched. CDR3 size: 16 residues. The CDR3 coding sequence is TGTGCCAGCAGTTCGGGGCGGGGACTAGCGTTTTACGAGCAGTACTTC. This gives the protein CASSSGRGLAFYEQYF.

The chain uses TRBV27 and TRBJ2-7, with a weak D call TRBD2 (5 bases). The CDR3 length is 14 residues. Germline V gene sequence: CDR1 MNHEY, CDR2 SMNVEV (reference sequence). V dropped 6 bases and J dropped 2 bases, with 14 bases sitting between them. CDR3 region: CASSPPERTYEQYF. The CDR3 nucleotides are TGTGCCAGCAGCCCCCCGGAGCGGACCTACGAGCAGTACTTC.

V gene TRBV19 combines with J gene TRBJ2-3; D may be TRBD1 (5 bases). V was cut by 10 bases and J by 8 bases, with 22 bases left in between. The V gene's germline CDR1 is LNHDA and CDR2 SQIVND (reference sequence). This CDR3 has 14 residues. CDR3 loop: CATSNSGWQGTQYF. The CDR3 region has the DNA TGTGCCACATCTAATTCGGGCTGGCAGGGTACGCAGTATTTT. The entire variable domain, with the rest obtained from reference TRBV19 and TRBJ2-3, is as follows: DGGITQSPKYLFRKEGQNVTLSCEQNLNHDAMYWYRQDPGQGLRLIYYSQIVNDFQKGDIAEGYSVSREKKESFPLTVTSAQKNPTAFYLCATSNSGWQGTQYFGPGTRLTVL.

In nucleotides, the CDR3 is TGTGCTAGTGGTTTGGTACCGGGACAGACAACCAGCTCCTATAATTCACCCCTCCACTTT. Encoded protein: CASGLVPGQTTSSYNSPLHF. The chain couples TRBV12-5 to TRBJ1-6; TRBD1 matches 7 bases. Germline lookup yields CDR1 LGHNT and CDR2 FRNRAP. V lost 0 bases and J lost 0; bases outside the gene matches: 11. The CDR3 sequence is 20 residues long. Together with reference TRBV12-5 and TRBJ1-6, the CDR3 gives the full variable domain: DARVTQTPRHKVTEMGQEVTMRCQPILGHNTVFWYRQTMMQGLELLAYFRNRAPLDDSGMPKDRFSAEMPDATLATLKIQPSEPRDSAVYFCASGLVPGQTTSSYNSPLHFGNGTRLTVT.

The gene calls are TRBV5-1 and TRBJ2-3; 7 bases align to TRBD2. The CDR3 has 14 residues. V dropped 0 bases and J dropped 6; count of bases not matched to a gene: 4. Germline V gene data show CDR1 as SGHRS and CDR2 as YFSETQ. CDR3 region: CASSLGRGLDTQYF. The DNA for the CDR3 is TGCGCCAGCAGCTTGGGGCGGGGGTTGGATACGCAGTATTTT.

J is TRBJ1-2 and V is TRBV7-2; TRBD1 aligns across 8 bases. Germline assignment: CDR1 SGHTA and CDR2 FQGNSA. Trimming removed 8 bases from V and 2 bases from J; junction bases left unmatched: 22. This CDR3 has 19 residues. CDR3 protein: CASAEGARQGPPPNYGYTF. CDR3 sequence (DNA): TGTGCCAGCGCTGAAGGAGCCCGACAGGGGCCCCCTCCGAACTATGGCTACACCTTC.

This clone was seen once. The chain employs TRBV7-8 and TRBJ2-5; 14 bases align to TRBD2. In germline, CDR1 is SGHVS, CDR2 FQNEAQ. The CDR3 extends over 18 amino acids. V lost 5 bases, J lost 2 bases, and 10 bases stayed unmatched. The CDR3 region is CASSPGGLAGDRQETQYF. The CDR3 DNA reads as TGTGCCAGCAGCCCCGGGGGACTAGCGGGAGATAGGCAAGAGACCCAGTACTTC.

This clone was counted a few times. CDR3 loop: CASSSGGGNTEAFF. DNA of the CDR3: TGTGCCAGCAGCTCCGGGGGGGGGAACACTGAAGCTTTCTTT. The rearrangement links TRBV7-3 to TRBJ1-1; the D gene is possibly TRBD1 (5 bases). Germline V CDR1 and CDR2: SGHTA, FQGTGA. V was cut by 4 bases and J by 1 base, with 10 bases left in between. This CDR3 is 14 amino acids long.

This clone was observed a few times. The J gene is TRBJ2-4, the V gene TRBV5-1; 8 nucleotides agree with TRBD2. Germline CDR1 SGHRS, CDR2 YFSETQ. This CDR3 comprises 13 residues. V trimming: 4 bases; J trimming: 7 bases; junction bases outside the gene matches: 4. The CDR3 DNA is TGCGCCAGCAGCACGGGGGGGTTGAACATTCAGTACTTC. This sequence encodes CASSTGGLNIQYF.

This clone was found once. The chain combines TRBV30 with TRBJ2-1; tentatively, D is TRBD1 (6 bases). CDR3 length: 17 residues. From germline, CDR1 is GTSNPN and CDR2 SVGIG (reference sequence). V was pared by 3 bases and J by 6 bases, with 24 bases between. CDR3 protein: CAWRLSVRDTLRNEQFF. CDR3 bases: TGTGCCTGGAGGCTCTCGGTACGGGACACTTTACGCAATGAGCAGTTCTTC. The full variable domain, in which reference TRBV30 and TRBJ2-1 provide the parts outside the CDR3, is SQTIHQWPATLVQPVGSPLSLECTVEGTSNPNLYWYRQAAGRGLQLLFYSVGIGQISSEVPQNLSASRPQDRQFILSSKKLLLSDSGFYLCAWRLSVRDTLRNEQFFGPGTRLTVL.

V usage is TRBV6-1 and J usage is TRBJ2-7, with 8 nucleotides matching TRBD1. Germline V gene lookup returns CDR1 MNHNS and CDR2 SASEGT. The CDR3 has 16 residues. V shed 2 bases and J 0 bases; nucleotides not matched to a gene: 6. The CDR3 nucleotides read TGTGCCAGCAGTGAACTTTGGACAGGGCCCTCCTACGAGCAGTACTTC. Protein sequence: CASSELWTGPSYEQYF.

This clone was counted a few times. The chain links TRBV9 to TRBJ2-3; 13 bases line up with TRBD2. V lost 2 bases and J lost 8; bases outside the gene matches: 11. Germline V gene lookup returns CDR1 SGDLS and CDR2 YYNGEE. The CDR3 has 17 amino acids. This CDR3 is CASSVQTSGGAKGTQYF. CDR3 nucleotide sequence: TGTGCCAGCAGCGTCCAAACTAGCGGGGGGGCGAAGGGTACGCAGTATTTT.

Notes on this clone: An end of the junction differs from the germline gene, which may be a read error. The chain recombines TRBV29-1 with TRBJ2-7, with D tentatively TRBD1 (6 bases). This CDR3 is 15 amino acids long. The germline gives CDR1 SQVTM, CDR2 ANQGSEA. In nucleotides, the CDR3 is TGCAGCGTTCAAGACGCCGGGACAAGGGGCCACGAGCAGTACTTC. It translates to CSVQDAGTRGHEQYF.

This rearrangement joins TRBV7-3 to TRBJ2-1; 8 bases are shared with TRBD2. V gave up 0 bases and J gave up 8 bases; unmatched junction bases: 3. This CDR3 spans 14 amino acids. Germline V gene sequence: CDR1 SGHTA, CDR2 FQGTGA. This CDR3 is CASSLTGGRHEQFF. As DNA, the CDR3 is TGTGCCAGCAGCTTAACGGGCGGGAGGCATGAGCAGTTCTTC. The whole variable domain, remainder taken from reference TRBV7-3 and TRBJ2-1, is GAGVSQTPSNKVTEKGKYVELRCDPISGHTALYWYRQSLGQGPEFLIYFQGTGAADDSGLPNDRFFAVRPEGSVSTLKIQRTERGDSAVYLCASSLTGGRHEQFFGPGTRLTVL.

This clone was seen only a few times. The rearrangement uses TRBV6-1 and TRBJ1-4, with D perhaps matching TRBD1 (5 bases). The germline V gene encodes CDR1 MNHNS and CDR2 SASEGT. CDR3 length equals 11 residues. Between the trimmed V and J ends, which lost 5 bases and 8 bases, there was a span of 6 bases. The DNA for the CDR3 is TGTGCCAGCAGTTCAGGGGAAAAACTGTTTTTT. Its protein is CASSSGEKLFF.

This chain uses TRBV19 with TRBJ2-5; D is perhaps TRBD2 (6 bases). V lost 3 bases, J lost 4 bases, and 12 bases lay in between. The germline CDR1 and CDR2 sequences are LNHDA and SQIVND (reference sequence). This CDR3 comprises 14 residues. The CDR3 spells CASSIAWGVETQYF. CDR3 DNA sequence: TGTGCCAGTAGTATCGCGTGGGGGGTAGAGACCCAGTACTTC.

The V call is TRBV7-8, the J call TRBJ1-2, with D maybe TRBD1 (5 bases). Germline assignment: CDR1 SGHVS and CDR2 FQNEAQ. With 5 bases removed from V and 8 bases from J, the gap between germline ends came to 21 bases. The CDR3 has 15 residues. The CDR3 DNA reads TGTGCCAGCAGCCCCGCTTGGGCGGGGACCCAAGGCTACACCTTC. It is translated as CASSPAWAGTQGYTF.

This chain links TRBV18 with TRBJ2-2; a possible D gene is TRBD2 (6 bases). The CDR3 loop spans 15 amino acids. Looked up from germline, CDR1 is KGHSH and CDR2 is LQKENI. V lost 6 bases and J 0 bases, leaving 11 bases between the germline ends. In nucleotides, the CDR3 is TGTGCCAGCTCCTTAGCGGAAGCGAACACCGGGGAGCTGTTTTTT. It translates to CASSLAEANTGELFF.

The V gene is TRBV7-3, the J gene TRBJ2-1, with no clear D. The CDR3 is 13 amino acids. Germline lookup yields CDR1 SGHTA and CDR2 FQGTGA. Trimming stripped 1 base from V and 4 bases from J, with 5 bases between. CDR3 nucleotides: TGTGCCAGCAGCTTAAACGGTTACAATGAGCAGTTCTTC. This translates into CASSLNGYNEQFF. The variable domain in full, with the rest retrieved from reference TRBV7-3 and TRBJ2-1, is GAGVSQTPSNKVTEKGKYVELRCDPISGHTALYWYRQSLGQGPEFLIYFQGTGAADDSGLPNDRFFAVRPEGSVSTLKIQRTERGDSAVYLCASSLNGYNEQFFGPGTRLTVL.

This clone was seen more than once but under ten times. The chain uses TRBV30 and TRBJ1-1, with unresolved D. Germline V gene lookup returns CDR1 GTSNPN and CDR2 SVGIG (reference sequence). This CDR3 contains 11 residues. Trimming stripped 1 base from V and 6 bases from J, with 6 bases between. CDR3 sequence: CAWSDNSEAFF. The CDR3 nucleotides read TGTGCCTGGAGTGACAATTCTGAAGCTTTCTTT. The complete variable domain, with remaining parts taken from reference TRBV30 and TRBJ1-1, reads SQTIHQWPATLVQPVGSPLSLECTVEGTSNPNLYWYRQAAGRGLQLLFYSVGIGQISSEVPQNLSASRPQDRQFILSSKKLLLSDSGFYLCAWSDNSEAFFGQGTRLTVV.

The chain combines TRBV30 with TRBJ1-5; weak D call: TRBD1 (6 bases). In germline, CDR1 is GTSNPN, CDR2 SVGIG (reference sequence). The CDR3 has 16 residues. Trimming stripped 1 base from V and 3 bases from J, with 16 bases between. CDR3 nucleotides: TGTGCCTGGAGTGGTGGGAACAGGGCCCTCAATCAGCCCCAGCATTTT. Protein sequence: CAWSGGNRALNQPQHF. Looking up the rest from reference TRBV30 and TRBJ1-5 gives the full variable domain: SQTIHQWPATLVQPVGSPLSLECTVEGTSNPNLYWYRQAAGRGLQLLFYSVGIGQISSEVPQNLSASRPQDRQFILSSKKLLLSDSGFYLCAWSGGNRALNQPQHFGDGTRLSIL.

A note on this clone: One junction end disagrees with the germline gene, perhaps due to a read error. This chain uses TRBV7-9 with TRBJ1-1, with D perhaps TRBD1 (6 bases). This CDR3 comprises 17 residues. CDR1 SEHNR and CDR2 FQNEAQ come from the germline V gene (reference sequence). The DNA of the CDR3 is TGTTCCAGCAGCTTACAACCACTACAGGGTATGAACACTGAAGCTTTCTTT. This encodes CSSSLQPLQGMNTEAFF.

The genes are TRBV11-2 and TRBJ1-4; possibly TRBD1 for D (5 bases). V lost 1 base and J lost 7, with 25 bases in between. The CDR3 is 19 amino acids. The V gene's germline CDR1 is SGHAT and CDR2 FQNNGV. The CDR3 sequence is CASSLGGARGLTMGEKLFF. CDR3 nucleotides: TGTGCCAGCAGCTTAGGAGGCGCGCGGGGCCTAACGATGGGTGAAAAACTGTTTTTT.

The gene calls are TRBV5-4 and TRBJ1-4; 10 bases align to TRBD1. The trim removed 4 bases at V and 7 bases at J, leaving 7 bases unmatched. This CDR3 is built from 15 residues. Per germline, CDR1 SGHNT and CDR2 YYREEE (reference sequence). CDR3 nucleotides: TGTGCCAGCAGCCGTAAGGGACAGGGGCCTGAAAAACTGTTTTTT. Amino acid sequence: CASSRKGQGPEKLFF. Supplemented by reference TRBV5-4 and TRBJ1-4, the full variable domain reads ETGVTQSPTHLIKTRGQQVTLRCSSQSGHNTVSWYQQALGQGPQFIFQYYREEENGRGNFPPRFSGLQFPNYSSELNVNALELDDSALYLCASSRKGQGPEKLFFGSGTQLSVL.

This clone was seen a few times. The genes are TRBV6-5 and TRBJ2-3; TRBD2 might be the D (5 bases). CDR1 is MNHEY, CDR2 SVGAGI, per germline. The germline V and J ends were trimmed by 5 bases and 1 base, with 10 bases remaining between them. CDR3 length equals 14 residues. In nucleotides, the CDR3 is TGTGCCAGCAGTCGCAGCGGCGGCACAGATACGCAGTATTTT. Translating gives CASSRSGGTDTQYF.